This T cell receptor (beta chain) was sequenced during a study of OX40 agonist ivuxolimab in advanced cancers. The wider study: The study treated patients with ivuxolimab, an agonistic anti-OX40 (CD134) antibody. Around 40% of patients had received prior checkpoint inhibitor therapy.

Sequenced by immunoSEQ multiplex PCR; TCRdb stores in-frame clones only, minus some. The sample gives just under 65,000 clones, approximately 84% of which show up once; around 9.8% is in the top ten. In regard to this clone: Its antigen is not known.

The CDR3 extends over 11 amino acids. Germline assignment: CDR1 SGHDT and CDR2 YYEEEE. Trimming removed 4 bases at V and 10 bases at J, with 10 bases between. Study-level points and caveats: Certain nonresponders likewise exhibited a low normalized T-cell clonal expansion. Low clonal expansion, among the lowest seen, marked partial responders at 0.1-3.0 mg/kg.

This chain links TRBV5-6 with TRBJ2-3, with D unresolved. This sequence originates from an adult with an advanced solid tumor such as melanoma, head and neck, liver or kidney cancer. The material was CD4+ or CD8+ T cells sorted from blood, obtained in a trial of the OX40 agonist ivuxolimab. Written as DNA, the CDR3 is TGTGCCAGCAGCCGCCGAGCCTCGCAGTATTTT. This gives the protein CASSRRASQYF.